This is a list of T cell receptor beta chains from one sample in a study of blood T cell repertoires in COVID-19. Here immunoSEQ multiplex PCR was the method, and the copy in TCRdb shows in-frame clones only, minus some. Among 65,000 to 85,000 clones listed, more than 65% were seen once. The specimen was peripheral blood. These receptors were collected from a woman older than 75 with active or convalescent COVID-19. The CDR3 runs from the conserved cysteine through the conserved F or W. Fields, in order: V gene, CDR3 length, J gene, clone size, D gene, CDR3 DNA, CDR3 protein. The D gene is left open where the match is weak. For some rows the clone size is stated as once, few or many, or as a class when expanded; others skip it.

TRBV1	14	TRBJ1-1	once	.	TGCACCAGCAGCCTTCTCCGGGGTACGGTTGGAGCTTTCTTT	CTSSLLRGTVGAFF
TRBV6-5	15	TRBJ2-1	.	.	TGTGCCAGCAGCATCTACTCGGGCTCCTACAATGAGCAGTTCTTC	CASSIYSGSYNEQFF
TRBV6-1	19	TRBJ1-5	.	.	TGTGCCAGCAGTGGCGGGTGGACAGTCGAATATAGCGGCAATCAGCCCCAGCATTTT	CASSGGWTVEYSGNQPQHF
TRBV7-2	14	TRBJ2-7	.	.	TGTGCCAGCAGCCCATCGCCCCGCGGGGTCGAGCAGTACTTC	CASSPSPRGVEQYF
TRBV5-5	13	TRBJ2-1	.	.	TGTGCCAGCAGCTCGACAGTTATGAATGAGCAGTTCTTC	CASSSTVMNEQFF
TRBV9	20	TRBJ2-1	.	TRBD2	TGTGCCAGCAGCCCAGAGACTAGCGGGAGGGCCCGTAGCTCCTACAATGAGCAGTTCTTC	CASSPETSGRARSSYNEQFF
TRBV4-1	13	TRBJ1-1	.	.	TGCGCCAGCAGCCAAGGAGCGAGGGTTGAAGCTTTCTTT	CASSQGARVEAFF
TRBV19	13	TRBJ1-5	few	.	TGTGCCAGTAGTATTTCCATCAATCAGCCCCAGCATTTT	CASSISINQPQHF
TRBV27	14	TRBJ2-7	few	.	TGTGCCAGCAGTTTACTGGCGGCCCCCTACGAGCAGTACTTC	CASSLLAAPYEQYF
TRBV10-3	13	TRBJ2-3	.	TRBD1	TGTGCCATCAAGGGACAGATCACAGATACGCAGTATTTT	CAIKGQITDTQYF
TRBV7-2	13	TRBJ2-1	.	.	TGTGCCAGCAGCCTCCGGACTACCAATGAGCAGTTCTTC	CASSLRTTNEQFF
TRBV5-4	13	TRBJ1-6	.	.	TGTGCCAGCAGCTTGACAGGGTTTTCACCCCTCCACTTT	CASSLTGFSPLHF
TRBV28	15	TRBJ1-4	.	.	TGTGCCAGCAGTTTGGTCTCGGGACTTGGGGAAAAACTGTTTTTT	CASSLVSGLGEKLFF
TRBV7-2	15	TRBJ1-1	.	.	TGTGCCAGCAGCTTAAGTGGCAGGGCCACGACTGAAGCTTTCTTT	CASSLSGRATTEAFF
TRBV19	15	TRBJ1-5	.	.	TGTGCCAGTAGTATAGGAGGGTTTGGCAATCAGCCCCAGCATTTT	CASSIGGFGNQPQHF
TRBV10-3	17	TRBJ2-5	.	.	TGTGCCATCAGTGAGTCGATTGGCCAAGCGGACCAAGAGACCCAGTACTTC	CAISESIGQADQETQYF